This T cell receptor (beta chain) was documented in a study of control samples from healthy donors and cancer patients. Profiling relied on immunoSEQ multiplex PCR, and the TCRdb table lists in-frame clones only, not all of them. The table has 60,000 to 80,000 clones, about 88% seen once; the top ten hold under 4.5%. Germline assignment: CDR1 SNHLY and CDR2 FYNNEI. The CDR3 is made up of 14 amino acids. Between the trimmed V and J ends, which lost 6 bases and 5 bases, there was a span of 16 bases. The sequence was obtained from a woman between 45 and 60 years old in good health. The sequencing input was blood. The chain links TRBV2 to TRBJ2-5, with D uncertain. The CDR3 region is CASRANHPIETQYF. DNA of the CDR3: TGTGCCAGCAGGGCTAACCACCCAATTGAGACCCAGTACTTC.